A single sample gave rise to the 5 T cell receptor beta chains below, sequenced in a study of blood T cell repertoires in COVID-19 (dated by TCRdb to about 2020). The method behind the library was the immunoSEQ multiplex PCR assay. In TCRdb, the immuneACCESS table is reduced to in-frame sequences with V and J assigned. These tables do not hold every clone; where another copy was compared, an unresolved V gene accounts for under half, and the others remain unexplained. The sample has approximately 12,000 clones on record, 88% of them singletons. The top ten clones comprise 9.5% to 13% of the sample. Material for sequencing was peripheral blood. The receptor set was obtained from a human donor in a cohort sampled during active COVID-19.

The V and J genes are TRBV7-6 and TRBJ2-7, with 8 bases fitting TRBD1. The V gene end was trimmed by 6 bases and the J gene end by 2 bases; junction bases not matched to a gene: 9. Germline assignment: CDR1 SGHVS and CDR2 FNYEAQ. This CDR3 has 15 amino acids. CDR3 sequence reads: CASRRAGTGPYEQYF. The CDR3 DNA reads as TGTGCCAGCAGACGTGCCGGGACAGGCCCCTACGAGCAGTACTTC.

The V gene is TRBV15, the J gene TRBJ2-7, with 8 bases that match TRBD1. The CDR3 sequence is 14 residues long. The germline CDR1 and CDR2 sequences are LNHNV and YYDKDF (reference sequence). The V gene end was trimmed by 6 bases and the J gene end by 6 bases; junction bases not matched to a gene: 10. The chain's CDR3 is CATSPGGSTGEQYF. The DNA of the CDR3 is TGTGCCACCAGTCCAGGGGGCTCAACTGGCGAGCAGTACTTC.

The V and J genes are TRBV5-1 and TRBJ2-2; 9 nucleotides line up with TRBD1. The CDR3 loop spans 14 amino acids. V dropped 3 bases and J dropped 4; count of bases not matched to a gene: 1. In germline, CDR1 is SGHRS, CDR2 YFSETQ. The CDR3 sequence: CASSWTGATGELFF. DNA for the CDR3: TGCGCCAGCAGCTGGACAGGGGCCACCGGGGAGCTGTTTTTT.

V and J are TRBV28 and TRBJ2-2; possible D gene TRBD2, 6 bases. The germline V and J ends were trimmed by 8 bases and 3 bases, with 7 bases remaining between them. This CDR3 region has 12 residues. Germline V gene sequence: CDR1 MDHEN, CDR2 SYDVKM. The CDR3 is CASGRYTGELFF. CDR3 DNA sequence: TGTGCCAGCGGGAGGTACACCGGGGAGCTGTTTTTT.

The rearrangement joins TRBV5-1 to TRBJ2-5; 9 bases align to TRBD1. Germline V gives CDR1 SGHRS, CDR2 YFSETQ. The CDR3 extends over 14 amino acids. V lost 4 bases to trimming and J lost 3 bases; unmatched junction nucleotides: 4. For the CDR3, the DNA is TGCGCCAGCAGCCTTTGGACAGGGGAAGAGACCCAGTACTTC. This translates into CASSLWTGEETQYF.